The table lists the clone carrying this T cell receptor beta chain with many counts. V was trimmed by 5 bases and J by 2 bases, leaving 15 bases between them. CDR1 is SGHTA and CDR2 is FQGNSA in the germline V gene. The CDR3 loop spans 16 amino acids. The data were taken from a study of identical twins. TCRdb re-analysed the 5' RACE reads in MiXCR, keeping a single row per CDR3 protein. The table lists some 240,000 distinct CDR3 sequences, 10% to 13% of them singletons. The sequence came from a man aged 45 to 65 in good health. Sequenced sample: memory T cells sorted from blood. The chain employs TRBV7-2 and TRBJ2-2; D not resolved. As DNA, the CDR3 is TGTGCCAGCAGCCCGCCGTCCGGTCGCAACACCGGGGAGCTGTTTTTT. Amino acid sequence: CASSPPSGRNTGELFF.